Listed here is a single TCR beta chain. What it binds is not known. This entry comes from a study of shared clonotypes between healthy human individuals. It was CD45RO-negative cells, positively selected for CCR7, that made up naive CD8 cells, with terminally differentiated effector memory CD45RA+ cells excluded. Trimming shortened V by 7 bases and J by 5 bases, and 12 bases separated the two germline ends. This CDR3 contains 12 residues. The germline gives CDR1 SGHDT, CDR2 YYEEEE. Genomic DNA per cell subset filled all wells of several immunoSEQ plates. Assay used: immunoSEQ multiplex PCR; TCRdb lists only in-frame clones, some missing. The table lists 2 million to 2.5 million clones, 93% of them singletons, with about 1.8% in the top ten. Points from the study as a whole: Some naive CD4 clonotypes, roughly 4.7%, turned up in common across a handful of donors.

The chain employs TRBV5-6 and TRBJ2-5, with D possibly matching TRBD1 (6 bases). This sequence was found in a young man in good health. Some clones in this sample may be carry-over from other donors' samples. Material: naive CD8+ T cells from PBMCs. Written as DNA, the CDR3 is TGTGCCAGCCGCCTGAGGGGGGAGACCCAGTACTTC. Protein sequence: CASRLRGETQYF. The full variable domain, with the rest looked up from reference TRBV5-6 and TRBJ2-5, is DAGVTQSPTHLIKTRGQQVTLRCSPKSGHDTVSWYQQALGQGPQFIFQYYEEEERQRGNFPDRFSGHQFPNYSSELNVNALLLGDSALYLCASRLRGETQYFGPGTRLLVL.